These 30 T cell receptor beta chains originate from one sample sequenced in a study of OX40 agonist ivuxolimab in advanced cancers. Sequencing was performed with immunoSEQ multiplex PCR; in TCRdb, only in-frame clones are kept and a portion is missing. The table lists tens of thousands of clones, 85% to 90% of them singletons. Material: CD4+ or CD8+ T cells sorted from blood, obtained in a trial of the OX40 agonist ivuxolimab. These TCRs come from an adult with an advanced solid tumor such as melanoma, head and neck, liver or kidney cancer.

The CDR3 here is CASSLEASGSTDTQYF. In DNA, the CDR3 is TGTGCCAGCAGCTTAGAGGCTAGCGGGAGTACAGATACGCAGTATTTT. V is TRBV7-8 and J is TRBJ2-3, with 10 bases fitting TRBD2. Germline values: CDR1 SGHVS, CDR2 FQNEAQ. Trimming took 1 base from V and 3 from J; bases not matched to a gene: 4. The CDR3 is made up of 16 amino acids.

The chain couples TRBV10-3 to TRBJ2-7, with TRBD1 identical over 8 bases. The CDR3 loop spans 13 amino acids. Germline V CDR1 and CDR2: ENHRY, SYGVKD. V was clipped by 11 bases and J by 3 bases; unmatched bases: 9. The CDR3 DNA reads TGTGCCGGAGCTTACAGGGGGGACTACGAGCAGTACTTC. Its translation is CAGAYRGDYEQYF.

This chain links TRBV5-4 with TRBJ1-1, with D unclear. Between the trimmed V and J ends, which lost 4 bases and 1 base, there was a span of 8 bases. The CDR3 has 13 residues. The germline V gene has CDR1 SGHNT and CDR2 YYREEE (reference sequence). The CDR3 bases are TGTGCCAGCAGCATACAGTCGAACACTGAAGCTTTCTTT. Its protein product is CASSIQSNTEAFF.

This chain connects TRBV2 to TRBJ1-2, with no clear D. CDR3 size: 16 residues. Germline CDR1 reads SNHLY; CDR2 reads FYNNEI. V lost 8 bases to trimming and J lost 7 bases, with 26 bases between them. The CDR3 protein is CASLPQQIRASGGYTF. The CDR3, as DNA: TGTGCCAGCCTTCCCCAACAAATCCGTGCCTCTGGTGGCTACACCTTC.

The J gene is TRBJ2-2, the V gene TRBV5-1; possibly TRBD1 for D (6 bases). The V gene's germline CDR1 is SGHRS and CDR2 YFSETQ. Trimming cost V 4 bases and J 4 bases, with 11 bases left between them. The CDR3 contains 14 residues. The CDR3 reads CASSRQGGTGELFF. The CDR3 DNA reads TGCGCCAGCAGCCGCCAAGGGGGCACCGGGGAGCTGTTTTTT.

This rearrangement joins TRBV11-2 to TRBJ1-3; 8 bases agree with TRBD1. The J segment lost 7 bases and the V segment lost 5 bases, leaving 4 bases of the junction unmatched. Germline V gene data show CDR1 as SGHAT and CDR2 as FQNNGV. The CDR3 contains 13 residues. CDR3 loop: CASSLDRVNTIYF. The CDR3 DNA reads TGTGCCAGCAGCCTGGACAGGGTGAACACCATATATTTT.

The rearrangement uses TRBV11-2 and TRBJ2-2, with 8 nucleotides matching TRBD2. This CDR3 contains 16 residues. With 5 bases clipped from V and 2 bases from J, the junction kept 7 bases outside the gene matches. CDR1 SGHAT and CDR2 FQNNGV come from the germline V gene. CDR3 loop: CASSPNAGGNTGELFF. The CDR3 nucleotides are TGTGCCAGCAGCCCCAATGCGGGGGGTAACACCGGGGAGCTGTTTTTT.

J is TRBJ2-7 and V is TRBV29-1, with 9 bases lining up with TRBD2. The CDR3 spans 13 residues. The germline CDR1 and CDR2 sequences are SQVTM and ANQGSEA. After removal of 0 bases from V and 6 bases from J, the junction contained 3 bases not matched to a gene. The CDR3: CSVEEREGGEQYF. In DNA form, the CDR3 reads TGCAGCGTTGAAGAGCGGGAGGGCGGCGAGCAGTACTTC.

The chain employs TRBV5-4 and TRBJ2-5, with 7 bases lining up with TRBD2. V trimming: 2 bases; J trimming: 4 bases; junction bases outside the gene matches: 5. This CDR3 contains 14 residues. Germline CDR1 and CDR2: SGHNT and YYREEE (reference sequence). CDR3 sequence (DNA): TGTGCCAGCAGCTTCCGGACTAGGCCAGAGACCCAGTACTTC. As protein: CASSFRTRPETQYF.

The CDR3 DNA sequence: TGCGCCAGCAGCCAACGCCGCGGACAGGGCGCTGGGGAAAAACTGTTTTTT. Protein: CASSQRRGQGAGEKLFF. The chain uses TRBV4-1 and TRBJ1-4; 8 positions agree with TRBD1. The germline gives CDR1 MGHRA, CDR2 YSYEKL. The J segment lost 8 bases and the V segment lost 2 bases, leaving 13 bases of the junction unmatched. The CDR3 has 17 amino acids.

The chain employs TRBV28 and TRBJ1-2, with D possibly TRBD1 on 5 matching bases. Trimming left V 6 bases short and J 2 bases short, with 10 bases between. This CDR3 comprises 13 residues. Germline CDR1 reads MDHEN; CDR2 reads SYDVKM. The CDR3 bases are TGTGCCAGCAGCCAGGACACAAACTATGGCTACACCTTC. This encodes CASSQDTNYGYTF.

The J gene is TRBJ2-5, the V gene TRBV19; 9 bases map to TRBD1. CDR1 and CDR2 (germline): LNHDA, SQIVND (reference sequence). Trimming removed 5 bases from V and 7 bases from J; junction bases left unmatched: 11. The CDR3 sequence is 15 residues long. The CDR3 is CASSSGQGTWGTQYF. CDR3 nucleotides: TGTGCCAGTAGTTCGGGACAGGGAACGTGGGGGACCCAGTACTTC. Supplemented by reference TRBV19 and TRBJ2-5, the full variable domain reads DGGITQSPKYLFRKEGQNVTLSCEQNLNHDAMYWYRQDPGQGLRLIYYSQIVNDFQKGDIAEGYSVSREKKESFPLTVTSAQKNPTAFYLCASSSGQGTWGTQYFGPGTRLLVL.

This clone was seen a single time. The J gene is TRBJ2-1, the V gene TRBV4-2, with a tentative D call TRBD2 (5 bases). Per germline, CDR1 LGHNA and CDR2 YNFKEQ. The germline V and J ends were trimmed by 0 bases and 4 bases, with 13 bases remaining between them. There are 16 residues in the CDR3. The CDR3 loop reads CASSQDLRVRYNEQFF. As DNA, the CDR3 is TGTGCCAGCAGCCAAGATCTGCGGGTAAGATACAATGAGCAGTTCTTC.

The rearrangement joins TRBV27 to TRBJ2-5, with 8 positions matching TRBD1. The CDR3 runs 13 residues. V lost 7 bases to trimming and J lost 5 bases; unmatched junction nucleotides: 6. The V gene's germline CDR1 is MNHEY and CDR2 SMNVEV (reference sequence). For the CDR3, the DNA is TGTGCCAGCACCGTTACAGGGGGGGAGACCCAGTACTTC. It translates to CASTVTGGETQYF.

This chain joins TRBV25-1 and TRBJ1-1; 8 bases line up with TRBD1. CDR3 length: 16 residues. From germline, CDR1 is MGHDK and CDR2 SYGVNS. Unmatched junction bases numbered 12, after V lost 1 base and J lost 8 bases. Here the CDR3 reads CASSEFPIRTGKEAFF. The CDR3 region has the DNA TGTGCCAGCAGTGAATTTCCCATCCGGACAGGGAAGGAAGCTTTCTTT.

This sequence joins TRBV11-3 and TRBJ2-1; 8 nucleotides align to TRBD2. The germline CDR1 and CDR2 sequences are SGHNT and YENEEA. With V trimmed by 5 bases and J by 7 bases, 10 bases remained unmatched. The length of the CDR3 is 15 residues. The CDR3 reads CASSPGSSGKNEQFF. CDR3 nucleotides: TGTGCCAGCAGCCCGGGAAGTAGCGGGAAGAATGAGCAGTTCTTC.

In its sample, this clone was seen a few times. V gene TRBV28 combines with J gene TRBJ2-5; TRBD2 matches at 8 bases. The CDR3 covers 14 residues. Trimming at V came to 3 bases and at J to 5 bases, leaving 5 bases not matched to a gene. Germline V gene lookup returns CDR1 MDHEN and CDR2 SYDVKM. CDR3 sequence (DNA): TGTGCCAGCAGTTTCGGGGGGGCGCGGGAGACCCAGTACTTC. Encoded protein: CASSFGGARETQYF.

J is TRBJ1-2 and V is TRBV10-3; D not resolved. Per germline, CDR1 ENHRY and CDR2 SYGVKD. Trimming took off 2 bases at V and 1 base at J, with 11 bases between the two ends. The CDR3 sequence is 15 residues long. The CDR3, as DNA: TGTGCCATCAGTGAGATCGACGGGTTTAACTATGGCTACACCTTC. This codes for CAISEIDGFNYGYTF.

This clone was seen a single time. This chain uses TRBV18 with TRBJ2-6; the D is unclear. The CDR3 runs 16 residues. The ends were cut back, 3 bases at V and 1 base at J, with 10 bases in the middle. Germline V CDR1 and CDR2: KGHSH, LQKENI. The CDR3 loop reads CASSPEVRSGANVLTF. The CDR3 DNA reads as TGTGCCAGCTCACCGGAAGTGAGGTCTGGGGCCAACGTCCTGACTTTC.

The genes are TRBV7-9 and TRBJ2-1; D could derive from TRBD1 or TRBD2 (5 bases each). This CDR3 region has 14 residues. Trimming shortened V by 3 bases and J by 5 bases, and 11 bases separated the two germline ends. Per the germline V gene, CDR1 is SEHNR and CDR2 is FQNEAQ (reference sequence). The CDR3 is CASSFTGTNNEQFF. CDR3 coding DNA: TGTGCCAGCAGCTTCACCGGGACCAACAATGAGCAGTTCTTC.

V usage is TRBV5-1 and J usage is TRBJ2-1, with D uncertain. This CDR3 has 15 amino acids. Germline CDR1 SGHRS, CDR2 YFSETQ. Trimming left V 0 bases short and J 6 bases short, with 13 bases between. CDR3 sequence reads: CASSLAFDGSNEQFF. The CDR3 coding sequence is TGCGCCAGCAGCTTGGCCTTCGACGGAAGCAATGAGCAGTTCTTC.

The chain has TRBV10-2 and TRBJ2-1; 8 positions agree with TRBD1. From germline, CDR1 is WSHSY and CDR2 SAAADI. This CDR3 has 13 residues. The V and J ends lost 6 bases and 10 bases, in that order; junction bases with no gene match: 8. This CDR3 reads CASRVNRGKEQFF. The DNA for the CDR3 is TGCGCCAGCAGGGTAAACAGGGGGAAAGAGCAGTTCTTC.

The chain uses TRBV21-1 and TRBJ1-1; the DNA was not used to check the table's D call, TRBD1. TRBV21-1 is a known pseudogene. This CDR3 spans 16 amino acids. CDR3 region: CASSKKGQGVKTEAFF. In DNA, the CDR3 is TGTGCCAGCAGCAAAAAGGGACAGGGGGTAAAGACTGAAGCTTTCTTT.

The V gene is TRBV30, the J gene TRBJ2-7; 11 bases agree with TRBD2. From germline, CDR1 is GTSNPN and CDR2 SVGIG (reference sequence). This CDR3 spans 15 amino acids. V dropped 1 base and J dropped 4; count of bases not matched to a gene: 6. The CDR3 bases are TGTGCCTGGAGTGGACCGGGACTAGCGGTTTACGAGCAGTACTTC. Protein sequence: CAWSGPGLAVYEQYF.

This clone was counted a few times. The chain has TRBV6-4 and TRBJ2-3; the match to TRBD2 covers 8 bases. The CDR3 is 14 amino acids. Germline assignment: CDR1 MRHNA and CDR2 SNTAGT. J gave up 5 bases and V 8 bases, and 9 bases lay outside the gene matches. In nucleotides, the CDR3 is TGTGCCAGCGGCCCCTCGGCGGGAGGAGATACGCAGTATTTT. Protein sequence: CASGPSAGGDTQYF.

This clone has just a few counts. V usage is TRBV28 and J usage is TRBJ1-2; weak D call: TRBD1 (5 bases). Trimming left V 5 bases short and J 2 bases short, with 6 bases between. The CDR3 totals 12 residues. Per the germline V gene, CDR1 is MDHEN and CDR2 is SYDVKM. DNA for the CDR3: TGTGCCAGCAGTCGACAGAACTATGGCTACACCTTC. Encoded protein: CASSRQNYGYTF.

A few counts support this clone. The chain has TRBV7-9 and TRBJ1-2; 9 positions match TRBD1. The J segment lost 4 bases and the V segment lost 5 bases, leaving 5 bases of the junction unmatched. Germline lookup yields CDR1 SEHNR and CDR2 FQNEAQ (reference sequence). This CDR3 contains 14 residues. CDR3 residues: CASSPGTGPYGYTF. In DNA, the CDR3 is TGTGCCAGCAGCCCGGGGACAGGGCCCTATGGCTACACCTTC.

This rearrangement joins TRBV6-1 to TRBJ2-7; 11 positions agree with TRBD1. CDR1 is MNHNS, CDR2 SASEGT, per germline. The CDR3 spans 14 residues. The V and J ends lost 3 bases and 5 bases, in that order; junction bases with no gene match: 3. The CDR3 DNA is TGTGCCAGCAGTGATAAGGGACAGGGGGACGAGCAGTACTTC. Protein sequence: CASSDKGQGDEQYF.

The V call is TRBV9, the J call TRBJ1-2; D gene uncertain. There are 14 residues in the CDR3. With 0 bases removed from V and 8 bases from J, the gap between germline ends came to 14 bases. The germline V gene has CDR1 SGDLS and CDR2 YYNGEE. The CDR3 nucleotides read TGTGCCAGCAGCGTAGCAGCTAGTTCGGCGGGCTACACCTTC. Translated, it gives CASSVAASSAGYTF.

CDR3 in amino acids: CASSLDRVNEKLFF. In DNA form, the CDR3 reads TGCGCCAGCAGCTTGGACAGAGTTAATGAAAAACTGTTTTTT. This rearrangement joins TRBV5-1 to TRBJ1-4; D ambiguous. The germline V and J ends were trimmed by 0 bases and 4 bases, with 7 bases remaining between them. The CDR3 covers 14 residues. Germline V gene data show CDR1 as SGHRS and CDR2 as YFSETQ.